This T cell receptor (beta chain) appears in the sequencing data of a study of molecular identifiers for immune sequencing clone quantification. TCRdb independently ran MiXCR on the PCR reads; one entry per CDR3 protein. Altogether 250,000 to 350,000 distinct CDR3 sequences are present, 20% to 25% being singletons, with the ten largest covering 0.75% to 0.85%. This clonotype has a count of ten or more. Trimming shortened V by 2 bases and J by 3 bases, and 13 bases separated the two germline ends. Germline assignment: CDR1 MNHEY and CDR2 SMNVEV (reference sequence). CDR3 size: 15 residues. RNA fractions of 10%, 30% or 50% and roughly 20,000 to 1,000,000 sorted cells were the source of naive CD8 libraries.

Material for sequencing was naive CD8+ T cells from blood, with Jurkat cell RNA spiked in. As to subset: FACS-sorted CD8+CD4-CCR7+CD45RA+ naive T cells. The sequence was obtained from a human donor in good health. Some libraries in this study had Jurkat cell RNA spiked in. The genes are TRBV27 and TRBJ1-2; possible D gene TRBD1, 5 bases. CDR3 DNA sequence: TGTGCCAGCAGTTTAGAGGGAGGGGCGCACTATGGCTACACCTTC. Protein: CASSLEGGAHYGYTF.